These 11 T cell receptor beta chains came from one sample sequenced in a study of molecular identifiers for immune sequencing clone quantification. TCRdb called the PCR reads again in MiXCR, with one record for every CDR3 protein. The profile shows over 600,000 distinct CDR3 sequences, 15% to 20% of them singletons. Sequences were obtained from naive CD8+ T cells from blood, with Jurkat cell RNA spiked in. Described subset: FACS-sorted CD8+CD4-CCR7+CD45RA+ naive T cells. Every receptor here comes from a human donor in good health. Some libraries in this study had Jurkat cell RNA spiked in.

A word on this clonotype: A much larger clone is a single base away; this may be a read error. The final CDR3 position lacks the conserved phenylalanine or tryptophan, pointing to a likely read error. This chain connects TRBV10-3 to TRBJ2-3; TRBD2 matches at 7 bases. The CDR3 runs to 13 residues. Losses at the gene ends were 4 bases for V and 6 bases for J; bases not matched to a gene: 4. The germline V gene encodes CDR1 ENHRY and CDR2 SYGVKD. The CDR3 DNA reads TGTGCCATCAGTGGGGTTAGCGGGGATACGCAGTATCTT. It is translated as CAISGVSGDTQYL.

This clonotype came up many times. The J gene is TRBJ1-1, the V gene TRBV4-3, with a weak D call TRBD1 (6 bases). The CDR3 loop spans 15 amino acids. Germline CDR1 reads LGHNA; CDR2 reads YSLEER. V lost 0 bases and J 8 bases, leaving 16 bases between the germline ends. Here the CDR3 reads CASSQDRGEGTEAFF. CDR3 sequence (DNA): TGCGCCAGCAGCCAAGATCGGGGGGAAGGGACAGAAGCTTTCTTT.

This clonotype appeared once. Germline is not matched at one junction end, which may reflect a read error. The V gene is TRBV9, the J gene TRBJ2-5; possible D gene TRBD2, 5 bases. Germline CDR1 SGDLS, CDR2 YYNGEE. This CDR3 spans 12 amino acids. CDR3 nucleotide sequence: TGTACCAGCAGTCCAACGGGGGAGACCCAGTACTTC. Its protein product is CTSSPTGETQYF.

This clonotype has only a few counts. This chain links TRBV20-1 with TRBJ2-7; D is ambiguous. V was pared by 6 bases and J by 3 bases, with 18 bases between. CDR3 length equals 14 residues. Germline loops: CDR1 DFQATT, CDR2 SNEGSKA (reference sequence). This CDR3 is CSASALEFDYEQYF. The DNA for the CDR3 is TGCAGTGCAAGCGCGCTAGAGTTTGACTACGAGCAGTACTTC.

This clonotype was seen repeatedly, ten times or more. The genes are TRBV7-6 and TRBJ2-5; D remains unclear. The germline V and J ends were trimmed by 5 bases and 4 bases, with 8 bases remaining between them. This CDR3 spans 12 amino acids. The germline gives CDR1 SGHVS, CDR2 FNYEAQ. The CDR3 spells CASSRESETQYF. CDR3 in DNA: TGTGCCAGCAGCCGCGAGTCAGAGACCCAGTACTTC.

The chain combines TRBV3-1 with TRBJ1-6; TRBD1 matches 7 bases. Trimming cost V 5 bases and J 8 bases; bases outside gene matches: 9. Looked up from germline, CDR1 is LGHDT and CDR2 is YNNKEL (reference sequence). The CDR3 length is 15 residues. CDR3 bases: TGTGCCAGCAGCATCAGCTTTACAGGGGATTCACCCCTCCACTTT. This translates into CASSISFTGDSPLHF.

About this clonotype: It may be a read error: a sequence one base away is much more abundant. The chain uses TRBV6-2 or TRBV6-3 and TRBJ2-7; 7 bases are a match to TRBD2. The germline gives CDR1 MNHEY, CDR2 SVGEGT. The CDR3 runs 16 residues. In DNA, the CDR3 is TGTGCCAGCAGTTACTCTCCTAGCGGAAGCTCCTACGAGCGGTACTTC. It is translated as CASSYSPSGSSYERYF.

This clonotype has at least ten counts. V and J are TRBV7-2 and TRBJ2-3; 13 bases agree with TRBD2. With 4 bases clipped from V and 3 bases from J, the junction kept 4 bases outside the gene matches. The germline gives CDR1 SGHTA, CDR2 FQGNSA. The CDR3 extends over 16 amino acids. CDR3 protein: CASSWTSGSSTDTQYF. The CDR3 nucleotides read TGTGCCAGCAGCTGGACTAGCGGGAGTTCGACAGATACGCAGTATTTT.

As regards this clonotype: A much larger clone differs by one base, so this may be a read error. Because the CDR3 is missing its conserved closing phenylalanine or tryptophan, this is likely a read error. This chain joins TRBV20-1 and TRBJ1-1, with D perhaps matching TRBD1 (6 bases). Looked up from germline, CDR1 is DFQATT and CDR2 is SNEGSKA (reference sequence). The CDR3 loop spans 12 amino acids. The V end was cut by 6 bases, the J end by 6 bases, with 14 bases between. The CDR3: CSATRGSAEAFS. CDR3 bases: TGCAGTGCAACCAGGGGATCCGCTGAAGCTTTCTCT.

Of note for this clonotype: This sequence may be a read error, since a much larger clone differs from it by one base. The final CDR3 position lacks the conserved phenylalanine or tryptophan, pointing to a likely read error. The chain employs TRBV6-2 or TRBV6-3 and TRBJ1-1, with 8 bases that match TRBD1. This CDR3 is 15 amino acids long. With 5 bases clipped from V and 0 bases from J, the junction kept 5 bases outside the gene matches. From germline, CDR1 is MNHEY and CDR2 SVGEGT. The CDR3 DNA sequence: TGTGCCAGCAGTCCGCGGACAGGGCTGAACACTGAAGCTTTCTCT. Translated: CASSPRTGLNTEAFS.

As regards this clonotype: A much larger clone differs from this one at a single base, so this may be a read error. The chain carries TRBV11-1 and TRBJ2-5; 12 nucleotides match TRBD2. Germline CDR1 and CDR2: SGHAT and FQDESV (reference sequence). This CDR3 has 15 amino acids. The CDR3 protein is CAGSPASGRAETQYF. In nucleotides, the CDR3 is TGTGCCGGCAGCCCGGCTAGCGGGAGGGCAGAGACCCAGTACTTC. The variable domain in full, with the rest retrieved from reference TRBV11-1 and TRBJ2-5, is EAEVAQSPRYKITEKSQAVAFWCDPISGHATLYWYRQILGQGPELLVQFQDESVVDDSQLPKDRFSAERLKGVDSTLKIQPAELGDSAMYLCAGSPASGRAETQYFGPGTRLLVL.